A single sample is the source of the 26 T cell receptor beta chains below, sequenced in a study of cytomegalovirus exposure and HLA in healthy donors. Both 60 Vbeta primers and 13 Jbeta primers went into the PCR. Some clones are missing from TCRdb's copy, which holds only in-frame ones; the method was immunoSEQ multiplex PCR. The sample contains 150,000 to 200,000 clones, 77% of which appear only once. The specimen sequenced was PBMCs. The receptors were sampled from a woman aged 25 to 39 in good health and CMV-seronegative.

The V call is TRBV7-9, the J call TRBJ1-1; the D gene is possibly TRBD1 (5 bases). The CDR3 has 14 amino acids. Trimming took off 3 bases at V and 4 bases at J, with 12 bases between the two ends. CDR1 is SEHNR and CDR2 is FQNEAQ in the germline V gene (reference sequence). The CDR3 coding sequence is TGTGCCAGCAGCTTTTCAGACAGACCCACTGAAGCTTTCTTT. Protein: CASSFSDRPTEAFF.

The CDR3 sequence is CASSQVRPGTGSSYNEQFF. CDR3 in DNA: TGCGCCAGCAGCCAGGTGAGACCCGGGACAGGGAGCTCCTACAATGAGCAGTTCTTC. This sequence joins TRBV4-1 and TRBJ2-1; 9 bases are a match to TRBD1. V was pared by 3 bases and J by 0 bases, with 12 bases of the junction left unmatched. Germline V gives CDR1 MGHRA, CDR2 YSYEKL. This CDR3 is built from 19 residues.

V is TRBV7-8 and J is TRBJ1-1; D not certain. Per germline, CDR1 SGHVS and CDR2 FQNEAQ. The CDR3 runs to 14 residues. Trimming shortened V by 1 base and J by 1 base, and 7 bases separated the two germline ends. The DNA of the CDR3 is TGTGCCAGCAGCTTAGTTTTCGGGAACACTGAAGCTTTCTTT. It encodes CASSLVFGNTEAFF.

The chain has TRBV5-4 and TRBJ1-2; TRBD1 might be the D (6 bases). CDR1 and CDR2 from the germline V gene are SGHNT and YYREEE (reference sequence). The CDR3 length is 12 residues. Trimming left V 4 bases short and J 8 bases short, with 12 bases between. DNA of the CDR3: TGTGCCAGCAGCCCGCAGGGGAGAGGCTACACCTTC. Amino acid sequence: CASSPQGRGYTF.

CDR3 residues: CASSSTSGGSREQFF. CDR3 nucleotide sequence: TGCGCCAGCAGCTCGACTAGCGGGGGGTCAAGGGAGCAGTTCTTC. The V and J genes are TRBV5-1 and TRBJ2-1; 13 bases fit TRBD2. The CDR3 consists of 15 residues. With 3 bases clipped from V and 10 bases from J, the junction kept 7 bases outside the gene matches. The germline V gene has CDR1 SGHRS and CDR2 YFSETQ.

The chain uses TRBV4-1 and TRBJ2-1, with 7 bases lining up with TRBD2. V lost 0 bases, J lost 7 bases, and 9 bases stayed unmatched. The V gene's germline CDR1 is MGHRA and CDR2 YSYEKL. The CDR3 is made up of 16 amino acids. CDR3 in DNA: TGCGCCAGCAGCCAAGACCCCCCGCGAGCGGGGAATGAGCAGTTCTTC. Encoded protein: CASSQDPPRAGNEQFF.

This sequence joins TRBV5-1 and TRBJ1-6, with 7 bases matching TRBD1. The germline CDR1 and CDR2 sequences are SGHRS and YFSETQ. The CDR3 has 16 residues. V lost 5 bases to trimming and J lost 6 bases; unmatched junction nucleotides: 11. Here the CDR3 DNA reads TGCGCCAGCAGTGTGACAGGGATGGTATCTAATTCACCCCTCCACTTT. Protein product: CASSVTGMVSNSPLHF.

V usage is TRBV4-2 and J usage is TRBJ2-2; a possible D gene is TRBD1 (5 bases). The V end was cut by 6 bases, the J end by 7 bases, with 21 bases between. Germline CDR1 and CDR2: LGHNA and YNFKEQ. The CDR3 covers 16 residues. The DNA of the CDR3 is TGTGCCAGCAGTCCGCTCGCAGGGAACATTGGCGGGGAGCTGTTTTTT. Translated: CASSPLAGNIGGELFF.

The genes are TRBV7-7 and TRBJ2-1; D is possibly TRBD2 (5 bases). Germline V gene lookup returns CDR1 SSHAT and CDR2 FNYEAQ (reference sequence). Trimming cost V 0 bases and J 2 bases, with 8 bases left between them. This CDR3 region has 15 residues. CDR3 protein: CASSLALAPYNEQFF. The CDR3 DNA reads as TGTGCCAGCAGCTTAGCCCTAGCACCCTACAATGAGCAGTTCTTC.

The rearrangement uses TRBV7-2 and TRBJ2-5; D may be TRBD2 (6 bases). The J call may be incorrect, as the DNA end agrees better with TRBJ2-7. The CDR3 contains 15 residues. Looked up from germline, CDR1 is SGHTA and CDR2 is FQGNSA. The CDR3: CASSLVEGLLYEQYF. The CDR3, as DNA: TGTGCCAGCAGCTTAGTTGAGGGACTCTTGTACGAGCAGTACTTC.

The chain's CDR3 is CSVDWKGGDLFGYTF. In DNA, the CDR3 is TGCAGCGTTGATTGGAAAGGGGGCGATCTGTTTGGCTACACCTTC. The rearrangement uses TRBV29-1 and TRBJ1-2, with 7 bases identical to TRBD1. The V gene end was trimmed by 3 bases and the J gene end by 7 bases; junction bases not matched to a gene: 14. The CDR3 consists of 15 residues. Germline lookup yields CDR1 SQVTM and CDR2 ANQGSEA.

V and J are TRBV5-3 and TRBJ2-7; 7 bases agree with TRBD2. TRBV5-3 carries the ORF label, with uncertain function. With 5 bases clipped from V and 0 bases from J, the junction kept 5 bases outside the gene matches. The CDR3 spans 14 residues. The CDR3 region is CARRDQRDSYEQYF. CDR3 bases: TGTGCCAGAAGGGATCAGCGGGACTCCTACGAGCAGTACTTC.

V is TRBV27 and J is TRBJ1-1; no clear D. Trimming shortened V by 6 bases and J by 0 bases, and 11 bases separated the two germline ends. Germline CDR1 reads MNHEY; CDR2 reads SMNVEV (reference sequence). The CDR3 is 14 amino acids. Written as DNA, the CDR3 is TGTGCCAGCAGGGCCAGGTACATGAACACTGAAGCTTTCTTT. This sequence encodes CASRARYMNTEAFF.

V gene TRBV27 combines with J gene TRBJ1-2; 9 bases are shared with TRBD1. This CDR3 region has 14 residues. Germline CDR1 and CDR2: MNHEY and SMNVEV (reference sequence). Trimming at V came to 5 bases and at J to 2 bases, leaving 3 bases not matched to a gene. The CDR3 DNA reads as TGTGCCAGCAGTCTTGGACAGGGGAACTATGGCTACACCTTC. Translating gives CASSLGQGNYGYTF.

This chain joins TRBV10-3 and TRBJ2-5, with 12 bases aligning to TRBD2. Per germline, CDR1 ENHRY and CDR2 SYGVKD. CDR3 length equals 16 residues. The trim removed 10 bases at V and 4 bases at J, leaving 13 bases unmatched. DNA for the CDR3: TGTGCCACCGCCACAACGGGACTAGCGGGTGGAGAGACCCAGTACTTC. Its protein is CATATTGLAGGETQYF.

The rearrangement links TRBV15 to TRBJ2-5; tentative D call: TRBD2 (5 bases). V was cut by 3 bases and J by 5 bases, with 16 bases left in between. CDR1 and CDR2 (germline): LNHNV, YYDKDF (reference sequence). The CDR3 length is 15 residues. CDR3 in DNA: TGTGCCACCAGCAGGGAGGACCGAGAAGAGGAGACCCAGTACTTC. Amino acid sequence: CATSREDREEETQYF. Using reference TRBV15 and TRBJ2-5 for the parts outside the CDR3, the full variable domain is DAMVIQNPRYQVTQFGKPVTLSCSQTLNHNVMYWYQQKSSQAPKLLFHYYDKDFNNEADTPDNFQSRRPNTSFCFLDIRSPGLGDTAMYLCATSREDREEETQYFGPGTRLLVL.

There are a few counts of this clone. This sequence joins TRBV5-8 and TRBJ1-1, with D perhaps TRBD1 (5 bases). The CDR3 contains 12 residues. The V end lost 1 base, the J end lost 6 bases, and 7 bases lay between the germline ends. From germline, CDR1 is SGHTS and CDR2 YDEGEE. This CDR3 is CASSLSRAEAFF. The DNA for the CDR3 is TGTGCCAGCAGCTTGTCCAGGGCTGAAGCTTTCTTT.

The V and J genes are TRBV6-1 and TRBJ1-5, with TRBD1 identical over 8 bases. With V trimmed by 6 bases and J by 2 bases, 0 bases remained unmatched. The CDR3 loop spans 13 amino acids. The V gene's germline CDR1 is MNHNS and CDR2 SASEGT. In DNA, the CDR3 is TGTGCCAGCAGGGACAGGGGCAATCAGCCCCAGCATTTT. It translates to CASRDRGNQPQHF.

The gene calls are TRBV2 and TRBJ2-2, with TRBD1 identical over 10 bases. Per germline, CDR1 SNHLY and CDR2 FYNNEI. J gave up 9 bases and V 5 bases, and 12 bases lay outside the gene matches. The CDR3 contains 16 residues. The DNA of the CDR3 is TGTGCCAGCAGTATAAGTTCCGGGACAGGGGACTGGGAGCTGTTTTTT. Its protein is CASSISSGTGDWELFF.

The chain links TRBV2 to TRBJ2-5; the match to TRBD1 covers 8 bases. Germline CDR1 reads SNHLY; CDR2 reads FYNNEI. The CDR3 is 14 amino acids. Trimming at V came to 6 bases and at J to 4 bases, leaving 7 bases not matched to a gene. The CDR3 is CASRPGQGRETQYF. DNA for the CDR3: TGTGCCAGCAGACCAGGACAGGGTCGAGAGACCCAGTACTTC.

J is TRBJ2-2 and V is TRBV7-3; D is possibly TRBD2 (5 bases). V lost 5 bases, J lost 6 bases, and 13 bases lay in between. CDR3 size: 14 residues. Germline-derived CDR1 and CDR2 are SGHTA and FQGTGA. CDR3 in DNA: TGTGCCAGCAGCACGCTGGCGGGTGCCGGGGAGCTGTTTTTT. Protein: CASSTLAGAGELFF.

This rearrangement joins TRBV7-6 to TRBJ1-3, with TRBD1 matching over 7 bases. This CDR3 region has 16 residues. CDR1 and CDR2 (germline): SGHVS, FNYEAQ. J was trimmed by 0 bases and V by 1 base; bases with no gene match: 3. CDR3 DNA sequence: TGTGCCAGCAGCTTAGTGCGGACAGGCTCTGGAAACACCATATATTTT. This sequence encodes CASSLVRTGSGNTIYF.

The J gene is TRBJ2-5, the V gene TRBV5-6, with TRBD1 matching over 8 bases. With the DNA end fitting TRBJ2-7 better, the J assignment may be wrong. The CDR3 consists of 15 residues. Germline CDR1 reads SGHDT; CDR2 reads YYEEEE. The CDR3 coding sequence is TGTGCCAGCAGCTTTCATCCCCAGGGGGCTTACGAGCAGTACTTC. Translated, it gives CASSFHPQGAYEQYF.

The chain joins TRBV5-1 to TRBJ1-2; perhaps TRBD1 as D (6 bases). Trimming shortened V by 0 bases and J by 4 bases, and 7 bases separated the two germline ends. The CDR3 has 13 residues. In germline, CDR1 is SGHRS, CDR2 YFSETQ. Written as DNA, the CDR3 is TGCGCCAGCAGCTTGGTCAGGGGCTATGGCTACACCTTC. It encodes CASSLVRGYGYTF.

The chain joins TRBV7-3 to TRBJ2-3, with TRBD2 matching 13 bases. This CDR3 has 16 amino acids. The V gene end was trimmed by 5 bases and the J gene end by 3 bases; junction bases not matched to a gene: 5. Germline assignment: CDR1 SGHTA and CDR2 FQGTGA. Here the CDR3 DNA reads TGTGCCAGCAGCACCGGACTAGCGGGAGCAACAGATACGCAGTATTTT. Its translation is CASSTGLAGATDTQYF.

The chain recombines TRBV29-1 with TRBJ1-1, with 8 bases identical to TRBD1. Germline values: CDR1 SQVTM, CDR2 ANQGSEA. This CDR3 is 13 amino acids long. J lost 4 bases, V lost 4 bases, and 5 bases had no gene match. In DNA, the CDR3 is TGCAGCGTTGGGGCGGACAGGGTCACTGAAGCTTTCTTT. This gives the protein CSVGADRVTEAFF.